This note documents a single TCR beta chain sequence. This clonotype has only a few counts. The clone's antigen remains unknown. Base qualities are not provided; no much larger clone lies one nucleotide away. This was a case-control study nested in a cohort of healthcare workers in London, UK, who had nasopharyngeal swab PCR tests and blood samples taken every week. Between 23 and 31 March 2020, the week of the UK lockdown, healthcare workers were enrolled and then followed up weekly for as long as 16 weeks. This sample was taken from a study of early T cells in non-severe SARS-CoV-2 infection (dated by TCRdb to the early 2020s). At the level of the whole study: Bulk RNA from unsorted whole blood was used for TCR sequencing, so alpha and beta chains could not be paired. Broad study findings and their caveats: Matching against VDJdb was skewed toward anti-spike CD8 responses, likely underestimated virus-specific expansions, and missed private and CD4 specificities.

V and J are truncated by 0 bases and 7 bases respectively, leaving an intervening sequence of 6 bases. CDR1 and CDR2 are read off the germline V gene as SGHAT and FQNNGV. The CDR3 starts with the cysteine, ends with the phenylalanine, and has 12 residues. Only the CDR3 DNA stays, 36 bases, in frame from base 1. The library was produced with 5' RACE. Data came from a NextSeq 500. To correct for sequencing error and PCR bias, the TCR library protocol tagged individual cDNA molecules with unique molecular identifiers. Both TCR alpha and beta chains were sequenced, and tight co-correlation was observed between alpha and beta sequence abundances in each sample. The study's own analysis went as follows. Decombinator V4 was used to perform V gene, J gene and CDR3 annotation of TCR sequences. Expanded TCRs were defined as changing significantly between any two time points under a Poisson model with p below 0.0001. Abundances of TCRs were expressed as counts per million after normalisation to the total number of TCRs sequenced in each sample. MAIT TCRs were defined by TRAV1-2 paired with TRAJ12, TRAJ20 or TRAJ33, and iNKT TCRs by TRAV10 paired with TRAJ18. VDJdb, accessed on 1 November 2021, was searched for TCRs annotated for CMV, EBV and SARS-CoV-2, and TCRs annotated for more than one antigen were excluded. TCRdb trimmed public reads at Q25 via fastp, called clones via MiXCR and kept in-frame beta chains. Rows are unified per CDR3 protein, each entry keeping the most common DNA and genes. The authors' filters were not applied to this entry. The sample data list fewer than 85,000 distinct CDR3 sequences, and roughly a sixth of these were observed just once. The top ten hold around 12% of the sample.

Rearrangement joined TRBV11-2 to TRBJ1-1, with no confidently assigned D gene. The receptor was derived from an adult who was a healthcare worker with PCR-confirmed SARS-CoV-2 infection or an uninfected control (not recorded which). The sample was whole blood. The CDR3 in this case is CASSLDGNEAFF. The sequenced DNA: TGTGCCAGCAGCTTAGATGGAAATGAAGCTTTCTTT.